A selection of T cell receptor beta chains follows, all from one sample in a study of human T cells and chemical hapten exposure. A single record per CDR3 protein comes from TCRdb applying MiXCR to the RACE reads. The table lists fewer than 400,000 distinct CDR3 sequences, under 8% of them singletons. The sample here was whole blood, taken in connection with sensitization to the hapten diphenylcyclopropenone (DPC). These receptors originate from a woman aged 18 to 35 with alopecia areata. Some clones in this sample may be carry-over from other donors' samples. The CDR3 runs from the conserved cysteine through the conserved F or W. The D gene is left open where the match is weak. Clone size is shown for a subset of rows, as once, few, many or a class of expanded clone.

D	V	J	size	CDR3	DNA
TRBD2	TRBV24-1	TRBJ2-3	NA	CATSDLGGGYEDTQYF	TGTGCCACCAGTGATTTGGGCGGGGGGTATGAAGATACGCAGTATTTT
NA	TRBV20-1	TRBJ2-3	NA	CSSEIIGGGEDTQYF	TGCAGTTCTGAGATAATAGGGGGGGGCGAGGATACGCAGTATTTT
NA	TRBV5-4	TRBJ1-3	NA	CASSFDGSGNTIYF	TGTGCCAGCAGCTTCGACGGCTCTGGAAACACCATATATTTT
NA	TRBV12-3/TRBV12-4	TRBJ1-1	few	CASSLTRGTEAFF	TGTGCCAGCAGTTTAACGCGAGGCACTGAAGCTTTCTTT
NA	TRBV7-9	TRBJ2-3	few	CASSRMEVAAHTQYF	TGTGCCAGCAGCCGGATGGAGGTAGCGGCGCATACGCAGTATTTT
TRBD1	TRBV28	TRBJ2-3	NA	CASSLPSGTGVGDTQYF	TGTGCCAGCAGTTTACCCTCCGGGACAGGGGTTGGAGATACGCAGTATTTT
NA	TRBV28	TRBJ1-4	NA	CATNKNEKLFF	TGTGCCACCAACAAAAATGAAAAACTGTTTTTT
TRBD1	TRBV6-2/TRBV6-3	TRBJ2-2	many	CASSYLQGAGTGELFF	TGTGCCAGCAGTTACTTACAGGGGGCAGGTACCGGGGAGCTGTTTTTT
TRBD2	TRBV12-3/TRBV12-4	TRBJ2-5	few	CASSLGLGVAGEKETQYF	TGTGCCAGCAGTTTAGGCTTAGGAGTAGCGGGAGAGAAGGAGACCCAGTACTTC
NA	TRBV20-1	TRBJ2-4	NA	CSAALPGLAKNIQYF	TGCAGTGCAGCCCTCCCGGGGCTAGCCAAAAACATTCAGTACTTC
NA	TRBV7-9	TRBJ2-3	NA	CASSLALSTTDTQYF	TGTGCCAGCAGCTTAGCGCTCAGCACAACAGATACGCAGTATTTT
NA	TRBV20-1	TRBJ2-5	few	CSAADPGTSPPQETQYF	TGCAGTGCTGCTGACCCAGGGACATCCCCCCCACAAGAGACCCAGTACTTC
TRBD2	TRBV7-9	TRBJ2-5	few	CASSKQLAYQETQYF	TGTGCCAGCAGCAAGCAACTAGCGTACCAAGAGACCCAGTACTTC
TRBD1	TRBV6-2/TRBV6-3	TRBJ1-1	NA	CASSYSGTGGRAFF	TGTGCCAGCAGTTACTCCGGGACAGGGGGCCGGGCTTTCTTT
NA	TRBV12-5	TRBJ1-1	few	CASGLVLREGATEAFF	TGTGCTAGTGGTTTGGTCCTACGTGAGGGCGCCACTGAAGCTTTCTTT
NA	TRBV20-1	TRBJ1-1	NA	CSARSPPKRPVTEAFF	TGCAGTGCTAGATCACCCCCTAAACGCCCGGTCACTGAAGCTTTCTTT
NA	TRBV12-3/TRBV12-4	TRBJ1-1	NA	CASSFASGLMNTEAFF	TGTGCCAGCAGTTTCGCCTCAGGTCTCATGAACACTGAAGCTTTCTTT
NA	TRBV7-6	TRBJ1-1	few	CASSLEGDVEAFF	TGTGCCAGCAGCTTAGAAGGGGACGTTGAAGCTTTCTTT
TRBD1	TRBV5-4	TRBJ2-3	NA	CASSSNRGPDTQYF	TGTGCCAGCAGCTCGAACAGGGGACCAGATACGCAGTATTTT
NA	TRBV10-3	TRBJ2-6	many	CATAGAFSGANVLTF	TGTGCCACCGCTGGGGCCTTCTCTGGGGCCAACGTCCTGACTTTC
NA	TRBV9	TRBJ1-1	NA	CASSVQSNTEAFF	TGTGCCAGCAGCGTTCAGTCGAACACTGAAGCTTTCTTT
TRBD2	TRBV10-2	TRBJ2-1	NA	CASSPEGLAGESDEQFF	TGCGCCAGCAGCCCAGAAGGGCTAGCGGGGGAATCAGATGAGCAGTTCTTC
TRBD2	TRBV6-6	TRBJ2-1	NA	CASSPAGGGNEQFF	TGTGCCAGCAGTCCAGCGGGGGGAGGCAATGAGCAGTTCTTC
NA	TRBV6-5	TRBJ1-5	NA	CASRSGGASNQPQHF	TGTGCCAGCAGGTCGGGGGGGGCGAGCAATCAGCCCCAGCATTTT
NA	TRBV25-1	TRBJ2-2	NA	CASRKSGNGELFF	TGTGCCAGCAGAAAAAGTGGGAACGGGGAGCTGTTTTTT
TRBD1	TRBV12-3/TRBV12-4	TRBJ2-7	few	CASSSDRGLYEQYF	TGTGCCAGCAGTTCGGACAGGGGGCTATACGAGCAGTACTTC
NA	TRBV29-1	TRBJ1-2	few	CSVGGDPPYGYTF	TGCAGCGTTGGGGGCGACCCCCCCTATGGCTACACCTTC
TRBD1	TRBV7-8	TRBJ1-5	NA	CASSSRHIVTGDNQPQHF	TGTGCCAGCAGCTCCCGACACATAGTGACAGGGGACAATCAGCCCCAGCATTTT
NA	TRBV7-3	TRBJ1-1	NA	CASSLKVSGEAFF	TGTGCCAGCAGCTTAAAGGTCTCCGGTGAAGCTTTCTTT
TRBD1	TRBV3-1	TRBJ1-6	few	CASSVTGGNSPLHF	TGTGCCAGCAGCGTGACAGGGGGCAATTCACCCCTCCACTTT
NA	TRBV6-1	TRBJ1-1	NA	CASTLEGRQAFF	TGTGCCAGCACCCTAGAGGGGCGGCAAGCTTTCTTT
TRBD2	TRBV5-6	TRBJ2-3	few	CASSPGLAAVAQYF	TGTGCCAGCAGCCCTGGACTAGCGGCCGTTGCGCAGTATTTT
TRBD1	TRBV20-1	TRBJ2-7	few	CSARSNRGDIYEQYF	TGCAGTGCTAGATCCAACAGGGGGGATATCTACGAGCAGTACTTC
NA	TRBV28	TRBJ1-5	NA	CASRLGDLPSNQPQHF	TGTGCCAGCCGTTTAGGGGACCTTCCTAGCAATCAGCCCCAGCATTTT
TRBD1	TRBV28	TRBJ1-5	NA	CASTPGTGGLQPQHF	TGTGCCAGCACACCCGGGACAGGGGGCCTTCAGCCCCAGCATTTT
TRBD1	TRBV10-3	TRBJ1-1	many	CAISPGQGTEAFF	TGTGCCATCAGTCCGGGACAGGGAACTGAAGCTTTCTTT
TRBD2	TRBV12-3/TRBV12-4	TRBJ2-7	NA	CASSPLAGVRWEQYF	TGTGCCAGCAGTCCGCTAGCGGGGGTAAGGTGGGAGCAGTACTTC
NA	TRBV4-1	TRBJ1-6	few	CASSQAQSNSPLHF	TGCGCCAGCAGCCAAGCACAGAGTAATTCACCCCTCCACTTT
NA	TRBV28	TRBJ1-1	few	CASSPWTVEAFF	TGTGCCAGCAGCCCTTGGACAGTTGAAGCTTTCTTT
NA	TRBV10-3	TRBJ2-2	NA	CTICDRAPNTGELFF	TGTACCATCTGTGATCGGGCCCCGAACACCGGGGAGCTGTTTTTT
NA	TRBV28	TRBJ2-4	NA	CASSLWGAGRRKNIQYF	TGTGCCAGCAGTTTATGGGGGGCGGGGAGACGCAAAAACATTCAGTACTTC
NA	TRBV9	TRBJ2-3	NA	CASNGASSDTQYF	TGTGCCAGCAACGGAGCTTCATCAGATACGCAGTATTTT
NA	TRBV6-6	TRBJ1-5	NA	CASSYGGRNSNQPQHF	TGTGCCAGCAGTTACGGTGGACGGAATAGCAATCAGCCCCAGCATTTT
NA	TRBV7-2	TRBJ1-5	NA	CASSPSNDLGPQHF	TGTGCCAGCAGCCCTTCGAACGATTTAGGGCCCCAGCATTTT
NA	TRBV27	TRBJ1-6	NA	CASSWEGNSPLHF	TGTGCCAGCAGTTGGGAGGGGAATTCACCCCTCCACTTT
NA	TRBV2	TRBJ2-7	NA	CASSDTGVGYEQYF	TGTGCCAGCAGTGATACGGGGGTAGGGTACGAGCAGTACTTC
TRBD2	TRBV7-9	TRBJ2-1	few	CASSPVSSGLAGVEQFF	TGTGCCAGCAGCCCCGTTTCTTCGGGACTAGCGGGGGTTGAGCAGTTCTTC
TRBD2	TRBV4-1	TRBJ2-7	few	CASSPERGLTYEQYF	TGCGCCAGCAGCCCGGAGCGGGGGCTAACCTACGAGCAGTACTTC
TRBD1	TRBV5-1	TRBJ1-5	NA	CASSPDRDHQPQHF	TGCGCCAGCAGCCCTGACAGGGACCATCAGCCCCAGCATTTT
NA	TRBV12-3/TRBV12-4	TRBJ2-6	many	CASSAQTAGANVLTF	TGTGCCAGCAGTGCCCAGACAGCTGGGGCCAACGTCCTGACTTTC
TRBD1	TRBV18	TRBJ2-7	NA	CASSGGQGNAEQYF	TGTGCCAGCTCAGGGGGACAGGGGAATGCCGAGCAGTACTTC
TRBD1	TRBV12-3/TRBV12-4	TRBJ2-3	few	CASSPGSTGRADTQYF	TGTGCCAGCAGTCCAGGCTCGACAGGGAGAGCAGATACGCAGTATTTT
NA	TRBV24-1	TRBJ2-2	NA	CAASDSLGALDTGELFF	TGTGCCGCCAGTGATTCGCTCGGGGCGCTAGACACCGGGGAGCTGTTTTTT
TRBD1	TRBV6-2/TRBV6-3	TRBJ1-1	NA	CASTTPRGGLDTEAFF	TGTGCCAGCACCACCCCTCGAGGGGGCTTGGACACTGAAGCTTTCTTT
NA	TRBV7-2	TRBJ2-3	many	CASSYRLADTQYF	TGTGCCAGCAGCTATCGACTAGCAGATACGCAGTATTTT